Sequencing of this TCR beta chain was carried out in a study of T cells in Graves' hyperthyroidism and ophthalmopathy. Study information: Peripheral blood was taken when the disease was first diagnosed, before any treatment began. Study-wide points: Blood held most thyroid clonotypes expanded above 0.001 frequency.

The table lists this clonotype with a few counts. Its antigen is not identified. The study based diagnoses on clinical symptoms, serum thyroxine and TRAb, thyroid ultrasound and orbital computed tomography. Fresh 10 ml peripheral blood yielded PBMCs. This CDR3 contains 14 residues. The germline V gene has CDR1 LGHDT and CDR2 YNNKEL (reference sequence). Trimming removed 4 bases at V and 11 bases at J, with 20 bases between. TCR beta CDR3 regions were amplified from RNA. The HTBI set primed first-round TCR CDR3 RT-PCR. Via MiXCR, TCRdb re-called the multiplex PCR reads, giving one row per CDR3 protein. The sample includes about 380,000 distinct CDR3 sequences, around 13% seen only once; the top ten take more than 9.5%.

The rearrangement uses TRBV3-1 and TRBJ1-1, with D possibly matching TRBD1 (6 bases). The sequenced sample consisted of blood. This TCR was sampled from a woman between 55 and 75 years old with Graves' hyperthyroidism. The CDR3 nucleotides are TGTGCCAGCAGCCCCTATGACAGGTCTTTAAGGGCTTTCTTT. It codes for CASSPYDRSLRAFF. The full variable domain, its missing parts supplied by reference TRBV3-1 and TRBJ1-1, is DTAVSQTPKYLVTQMGNDKSIKCEQNLGHDTMYWYKQDSKKFLKIMFSYNNKELIINETVPNRFSPKSPDKAHLNLHINSLELGDSAVYFCASSPYDRSLRAFFGQGTRLTVV.